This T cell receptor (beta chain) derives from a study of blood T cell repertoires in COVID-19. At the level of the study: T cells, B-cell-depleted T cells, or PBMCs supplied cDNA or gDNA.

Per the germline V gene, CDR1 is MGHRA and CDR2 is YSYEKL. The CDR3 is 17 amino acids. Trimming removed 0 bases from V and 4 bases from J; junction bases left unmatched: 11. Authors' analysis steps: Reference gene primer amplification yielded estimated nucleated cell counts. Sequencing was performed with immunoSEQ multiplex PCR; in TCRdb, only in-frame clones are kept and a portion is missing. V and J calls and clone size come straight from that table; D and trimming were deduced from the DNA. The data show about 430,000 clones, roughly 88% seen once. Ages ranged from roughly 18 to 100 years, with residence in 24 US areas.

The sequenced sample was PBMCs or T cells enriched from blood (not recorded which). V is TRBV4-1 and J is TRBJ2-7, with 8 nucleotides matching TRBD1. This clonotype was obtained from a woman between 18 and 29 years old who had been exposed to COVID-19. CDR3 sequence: CASSQDPIRGRLYEQYF. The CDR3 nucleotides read TGCGCCAGCAGCCAAGATCCTATCAGGGGGCGCCTGTACGAGCAGTACTTC.